These 2 T cell receptor beta chains were sequenced from one sample in a study of post-analysis software for immune sequencing data. General study results and limits: Relative to controls, patients had a few TRBV segments at higher frequency, with TRBV5-6, TRBV5-1 and TRBV20-1 among these.

Sequencing libraries made from TCR beta cDNA carried unique molecular identifiers. TCRdb re-analysed the PCR reads in MiXCR, keeping a single row per CDR3 protein. The table shows 800,000 to 950,000 distinct CDR3 sequences, with 53% occurring only once. Their antigen targets remain unknown. Material for sequencing was blood. These receptors were collected from a girl between 10 and 17 years old with multiple sclerosis.

About this clonotype: The junction differs from germline at one of its ends, possibly a read error. V gene TRBV18 combines with J gene TRBJ2-7; D possibly corresponds to TRBD1 (5 bases). The CDR3 is 13 amino acids. The germline V gene encodes CDR1 KGHSH and CDR2 LQKENI. The CDR3 coding sequence is TGTGCCAGCTCACCACAGGGGTCCTACAAGCAGTACTTC. This sequence encodes CASSPQGSYKQYF. Drawing the rest from reference TRBV18 and TRBJ2-7, the complete variable domain is NAGVMQNPRHLVRRRGQEARLRCSPMKGHSHVYWYRQLPEEGLKFMVYLQKENIIDESGMPKERFSAEFPKEGPSILRIQQVVRGDSAAYFCASSPQGSYKQYFGPGTRLTVT.

This clonotype was seen more than once but under ten times. The chain employs TRBV20-1 and TRBJ2-5; perhaps TRBD2 as D (5 bases). V shed 6 bases and J shed 0 bases, with 14 bases lying between them. In germline, CDR1 is DFQATT, CDR2 SNEGSKA (reference sequence). The CDR3 sequence is 14 residues long. The CDR3 nucleotides are TGCAGTGCCCGCCCTTTGCGGGACCAAGAGACCCAGTACTTC. Translation: CSARPLRDQETQYF.